The 16 T cell receptor beta chains below come from one sample, sequenced in a study of identical twins (dated by TCRdb to 2016 to 2017). Libraries were made using 5' RACE. Sequencing took place on an Illumina HiSeq 2000. The public reads were reanalyzed by TCRdb: fastp trimming at Q25, MiXCR alignment, in-frame beta chains only. CDR3 protein duplicates are merged, each entry listing the most common genes and DNA. The sample includes 1,800,000 or so distinct CDR3 sequences, with less than 35% observed a single time. Of the sample, roughly 0.3% falls within the top ten clones. Sequencing input: cord blood. All receptors derive from a newborn girl in good health.

The chain employs TRBV7-2 and TRBJ2-7, with D uncertain. Per the germline V gene, CDR1 is SGHTA and CDR2 is FQGNSA. V lost 2 bases, J lost 10 bases, and 18 bases lay in between. The CDR3 length is 14 residues. CDR3 in amino acids: CASSLLNMGSEQYF. CDR3 sequence (DNA): TGTGCCAGCAGCTTATTGAATATGGGTTCGGAACAGTACTTC.

This clonotype came up a few times. The chain couples TRBV20-1 to TRBJ2-7; TRBD1 matches 7 bases. This CDR3 is built from 12 residues. The germline V gene has CDR1 DFQATT and CDR2 SNEGSKA (reference sequence). J lost 3 bases, V lost 4 bases, and 3 bases had no gene match. In DNA, the CDR3 is TGCAGTGCTACCGGGACAGTCTACGAGCAGTACTTC. Its translation: CSATGTVYEQYF.

The rearrangement links TRBV28 to TRBJ2-3, with D possibly matching TRBD1 (5 bases). The CDR3 covers 17 residues. CDR1 is MDHEN and CDR2 is SYDVKM in the germline V gene. Between the trimmed V and J ends, which lost 7 bases and 5 bases, there was a span of 25 bases. DNA of the CDR3: TGTGCCAGCATGGATCAGAAGCGACCCGGACACGGAGATACGCAGTATTTT. Its protein is CASMDQKRPGHGDTQYF.

This clonotype came up a few times. V gene TRBV10-2 combines with J gene TRBJ1-1; D remains ambiguous. V lost 8 bases and J lost 4, with 17 bases in between. Germline V gene sequence: CDR1 WSHSY, CDR2 SAAADI. The CDR3 is made up of 14 amino acids. The CDR3 nucleotides are TGCGCCAGCTGCCTTAGCCCTCCTAGCACTGAAGCTTTCTTT. Translated: CASCLSPPSTEAFF.

The rearrangement links TRBV6-5 to TRBJ2-1, with 8 positions matching TRBD2. CDR1 is MNHEY and CDR2 is SVGAGI in the germline V gene. The CDR3 spans 13 residues. The CDR3 DNA is TGTGTGATCGGGCGGGAGGATAGGAATGAGCAGTTCTTC. Translating it yields CVIGREDRNEQFF.

A few counts support this clonotype. The V call is TRBV12-3 or TRBV12-4, the J call TRBJ1-3, with 8 bases that match TRBD1. This CDR3 comprises 13 residues. V gave up 11 bases and J gave up 5 bases; unmatched junction bases: 8. The CDR3 protein is CALSGGRRNTIYF. The CDR3 DNA reads as TGTGCCCTTTCAGGGGGCAGGAGAAACACCATATATTTT.

The genes are TRBV20-1 and TRBJ2-5; D uncertain. Germline-derived CDR1 and CDR2 are DFQATT and SNEGSKA (reference sequence). Trimming pared 5 bases from V and 5 bases from J, leaving 9 bases between. The CDR3 length is 11 residues. The CDR3 protein is CSAEVWETQYF. DNA of the CDR3: TGCAGTGCTGAGGTGTGGGAGACCCAGTACTTC.

The V and J genes are TRBV6-1 and TRBJ1-5; D remains unclear. Germline V CDR1 and CDR2: MNHNS, SASEGT. The CDR3 extends over 14 amino acids. Trimming stripped 4 bases from V and 3 bases from J, with 10 bases between. In DNA form, the CDR3 reads TGTGCCAGCAGTGTGGTACATGACAATCAGCCCCAGCATTTT. Protein: CASSVVHDNQPQHF.

Only a few counts were recorded for this clonotype. V is TRBV20-1 and J is TRBJ2-7, with 11 positions matching TRBD2. Trimming removed 4 bases from V and 0 bases from J; junction bases left unmatched: 5. CDR1 is DFQATT and CDR2 is SNEGSKA in the germline V gene (reference sequence). CDR3 size: 15 residues. CDR3 protein: CSATYGLAGSYEQYF. The CDR3 DNA is TGCAGTGCTACCTATGGACTAGCGGGCTCCTACGAGCAGTACTTC.

This clonotype was seen at least ten times. J is TRBJ2-3 and V is TRBV25-1; D is ambiguous. V lost 5 bases to trimming and J lost 7 bases, with 10 bases between them. The CDR3 consists of 12 residues. Germline V gives CDR1 MGHDK, CDR2 SYGVNS. CDR3 in amino acids: CASSSLWNTQYF. The CDR3 DNA follows: TGTGCCAGCAGTTCACTTTGGAATACGCAGTATTTT.

In its sample, this clonotype was seen a few times. This chain uses TRBV6-1 with TRBJ2-4; perhaps TRBD2 as D (6 bases). Germline CDR1 MNHNS, CDR2 SASEGT. CDR3 length: 15 amino acids. The V gene lost 1 base and the J gene lost 1 base, with 8 bases spanning the gap. In DNA form, the CDR3 reads TGTGCCAGCAGTGAAGTCGGGAGTGCCAAAAACATTCAGTACTTC. Translation gives CASSEVGSAKNIQYF.

J is TRBJ1-1 and V is TRBV28; TRBD1 matches 9 bases. Germline values: CDR1 MDHEN, CDR2 SYDVKM. V shed 5 bases, J shed 0 bases, and the junction held 7 bases outside the gene matches. The CDR3 totals 16 residues. CDR3 sequence: CASSTRGQGMNTEAFF. For the CDR3, the DNA is TGTGCCAGCAGTACCAGGGGACAGGGCATGAACACTGAAGCTTTCTTT.

The sample holds a few counts of this clonotype. This rearrangement joins TRBV20-1 to TRBJ2-3, with TRBD2 matching 11 bases. From germline, CDR1 is DFQATT and CDR2 SNEGSKA (reference sequence). V trimming: 1 base; J trimming: 2 bases; junction bases outside the gene matches: 2. CDR3 length: 15 amino acids. As DNA, the CDR3 is TGCAGTGCTAGAGCGGGACTAGCGGTCACAGATACGCAGTATTTT. Protein sequence: CSARAGLAVTDTQYF.

The rearrangement links TRBV6-2 or TRBV6-3 to TRBJ1-5; D is perhaps TRBD1 (6 bases). Trimming removed 2 bases at V and 11 bases at J, with 25 bases between. CDR1 and CDR2 from the germline V gene are MNHEY and SVGEGT. The CDR3 has 17 residues. CDR3 loop: CASSYPTSAQYGGAQHF. The CDR3 nucleotides are TGTGCCAGCAGTTACCCTACCAGTGCCCAATACGGGGGCGCCCAGCATTTT.

This clonotype was observed a handful of times. The chain uses TRBV11-3 and TRBJ1-6; D is ambiguous. Germline CDR1 and CDR2: SGHNT and YENEEA. The CDR3 contains 16 residues. The V and J ends lost 4 bases and 1 base respectively, with 11 bases between them. The CDR3 bases are TGTGCCAGCAGCTACCCGAGGGCGTCCTATAATTCACCCCTCCACTTT. This sequence encodes CASSYPRASYNSPLHF.

This clonotype appeared a few times. The chain employs TRBV6-2 or TRBV6-3 and TRBJ2-7; tentatively, D is TRBD1 or TRBD2 (5 bases each). The V gene's germline CDR1 is MNHEY and CDR2 SVGEGT. The CDR3 sequence is 13 residues long. V was clipped by 11 bases and J by 1 base, with 15 bases between them. CDR3: CASKSGTSYEQYF. As DNA, the CDR3 is TGTGCCTCTAAGTCGGGGACGTCCTACGAGCAGTACTTC.